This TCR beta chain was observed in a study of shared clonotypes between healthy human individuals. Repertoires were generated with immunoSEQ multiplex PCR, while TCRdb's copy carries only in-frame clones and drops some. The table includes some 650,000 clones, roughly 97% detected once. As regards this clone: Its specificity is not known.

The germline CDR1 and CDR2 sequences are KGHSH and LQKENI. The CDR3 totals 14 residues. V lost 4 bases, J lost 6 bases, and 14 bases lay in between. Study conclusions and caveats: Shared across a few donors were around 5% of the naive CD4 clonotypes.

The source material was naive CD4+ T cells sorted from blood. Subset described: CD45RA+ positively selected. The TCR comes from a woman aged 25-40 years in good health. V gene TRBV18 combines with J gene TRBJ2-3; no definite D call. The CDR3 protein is CASSLLEASDTQYF. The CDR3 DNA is TGTGCCAGCTCACTCCTCGAAGCGTCCGATACGCAGTATTTT.